This TCR beta chain was recorded in a study of blood T cells in healthy people across ages. V shed 3 bases and J shed 1 base, with 6 bases lying between them. The germline gives CDR1 LGHNA, CDR2 YNFKEQ. The CDR3 loop spans 14 amino acids. This clonotype was found a few times. PCR was performed a second time for roughly 6 to 12 cycles using a sample-barcoded 5' primer and a J-beta primer mix. TCRdb fed the 5' RACE reads into MiXCR, producing one record per CDR3 protein. The sample contains approximately 810,000 distinct CDR3 sequences, roughly 26% of which appear only once. The sequenced material came from blood. V and J are TRBV4-2 and TRBJ2-2; tentative D call: TRBD1 (5 bases). The receptor's source is a woman older than 75 in good health. CDR3 residues: CASSHDRNTGELFF. The CDR3 nucleotides read TGTGCCAGCAGCCATGACAGGAACACCGGGGAGCTGTTTTTT.